The 22 T cell receptor beta chains given below trace back to one sample, sequenced in a study of shared clonotypes between healthy human individuals. Some clones are missing from TCRdb's copy, which holds only in-frame ones; the method was immunoSEQ multiplex PCR. The sample carries about 2 million clones, 85% to 95% recorded once. Input material: naive CD4+ T cells sorted from blood. Described subset: CD45RA+ positively selected. The source is a man aged 18 to 30 in good health.

This clone was recorded only once. V is TRBV28 and J is TRBJ1-2; D ambiguous. V was shortened by 3 bases and J by 5 bases, with 10 bases between the two germline ends. Per germline, CDR1 MDHEN and CDR2 SYDVKM. The CDR3 covers 13 residues. For the CDR3, the DNA is TGTGCCAGCAGTTTTCTAGGAGAATATGGCTACACCTTC. This encodes CASSFLGEYGYTF.

The rearrangement uses TRBV2 and TRBJ2-7, with a weak D call TRBD1 (6 bases). The CDR3 loop spans 12 amino acids. Deletions cut 6 bases from V and 7 bases from J, with 13 bases between. CDR1 is SNHLY and CDR2 is FYNNEI in the germline V gene. CDR3 nucleotide sequence: TGTGCCAGCAGAGACAGGACAGCAGAGCAGTACTTC. It codes for CASRDRTAEQYF.

The chain uses TRBV18 and TRBJ2-3; D could derive from TRBD1 or TRBD2 (5 bases each). V lost 3 bases and J lost 4, with 14 bases in between. CDR1 and CDR2 from the germline V gene are KGHSH and LQKENI. This CDR3 spans 15 amino acids. The CDR3 nucleotides read TGTGCCAGCTCACCTGGGACCAACGGGGCAGATACGCAGTATTTT. As protein: CASSPGTNGADTQYF.

With regard to this clone: The sample contains more than one DNA sequence encoding this CDR3. The chain uses TRBV5-1 and TRBJ2-5; D gene ambiguous. The CDR3 contains 13 residues. Trimming removed 0 bases from V and 4 bases from J, with 7 bases in between. Germline CDR1 is SGHRS and CDR2 is YFSETQ. CDR3 protein: CASSLGGGETQYF. For the CDR3, the DNA is TGCGCCAGCAGCTTGGGCGGTGGAGAGACCCAGTACTTC.

The rearrangement links TRBV5-6 to TRBJ2-5, with TRBD1 as a possible D gene (6 bases). V was trimmed by 2 bases and J by 4 bases, leaving 15 bases between them. Germline values: CDR1 SGHDT, CDR2 YYEEEE. This CDR3 has 15 residues. The CDR3 protein is CASSFRQGSGETQYF. CDR3 coding DNA: TGTGCCAGCAGCTTTCGGCAGGGGAGTGGAGAGACCCAGTACTTC.

Written as DNA, the CDR3 is TGCGCCAGCAGCCCAGATTCTAAGAGCACAGATACGCAGTATTTT. Translating it yields CASSPDSKSTDTQYF. This chain connects TRBV4-3 to TRBJ2-3; D is undetermined. V was pared by 4 bases and J by 0 bases, with 11 bases between. The germline gives CDR1 LGHNA, CDR2 YSLEER. This CDR3 contains 15 residues.

Only one count was recorded for this clone. J is TRBJ2-7 and V is TRBV7-2, with 7 bases identical to TRBD2. There are 17 residues in the CDR3. Germline trimming cut 1 base from V and 1 base from J; bases unmatched to any gene: 10. Per germline, CDR1 SGHTA and CDR2 FQGNSA. The CDR3 is CASSLEGASGYSYEQYF. Written as DNA, the CDR3 is TGTGCCAGCAGCTTAGAAGGGGCTAGCGGATATTCCTACGAGCAGTACTTC. Complete variable domain (other parts from reference TRBV7-2 and TRBJ2-7): GAGVSQSPSNKVTEKGKDVELRCDPISGHTALYWYRQSLGQGLEFLIYFQGNSAPDKSGLPSDRFSAERTGGSVSTLTIQRTQQEDSAVYLCASSLEGASGYSYEQYFGPGTRLTVT.

This chain connects TRBV7-9 to TRBJ2-7; a weak D match, TRBD1 (6 bases). V gave up 1 base and J gave up 5 bases, with 12 bases separating them. CDR1 SEHNR and CDR2 FQNEAQ come from the germline V gene (reference sequence). This CDR3 is 14 amino acids long. The CDR3 DNA is TGTGCCAGCAGCTTAGGAACGGACAGCAACGAGCAGTACTTC. This gives the protein CASSLGTDSNEQYF.

The chain recombines TRBV6-6 with TRBJ1-1, with D hard to call. The CDR3 totals 14 residues. From germline, CDR1 is MNHNY and CDR2 SVGAGI (reference sequence). The germline V and J ends were trimmed by 0 bases and 1 base, with 6 bases remaining between them. The CDR3: CASSYSFRNTEAFF. CDR3 DNA: TGTGCCAGCAGTTACTCGTTTAGGAACACTGAAGCTTTCTTT.

This clone was seen a single time. The chain employs TRBV5-4 and TRBJ1-2; the match to TRBD1 covers 7 bases. CDR1 and CDR2 from the germline V gene are SGHNT and YYREEE (reference sequence). This CDR3 comprises 15 residues. Trimming took 2 bases from V and 4 from J; bases not matched to a gene: 8. The CDR3 loop reads CASSLPTGTFYGYTF. DNA of the CDR3: TGTGCCAGCAGCTTACCGACAGGGACCTTCTATGGCTACACCTTC. The entire variable domain, with the rest obtained from reference TRBV5-4 and TRBJ1-2, is as follows: ETGVTQSPTHLIKTRGQQVTLRCSSQSGHNTVSWYQQALGQGPQFIFQYYREEENGRGNFPPRFSGLQFPNYSSELNVNALELDDSALYLCASSLPTGTFYGYTFGSGTRLTVV.

As concerns this clone: Different DNA sequences within this sample yield the same CDR3. This chain uses TRBV28 with TRBJ1-2, with D tentatively TRBD1 (5 bases). CDR3 length equals 12 residues. The germline CDR1 and CDR2 sequences are MDHEN and SYDVKM. Between the trimmed V and J ends, which lost 2 bases and 7 bases, there was a span of 8 bases. In DNA, the CDR3 is TGTGCCAGCAGTTTAGGGGGATTTGGCTACACCTTC. Protein: CASSLGGFGYTF.

The chain couples TRBV11-2 to TRBJ2-1; D call uncertain. The ends were cut back, 5 bases at V and 13 bases at J, with 12 bases in the middle. Germline CDR1 and CDR2: SGHAT and FQNNGV. CDR3 length equals 11 residues. The CDR3 protein is CASSLSVGQFF. The CDR3 region has the DNA TGTGCCAGCAGCCTGTCCGTCGGTCAGTTCTTC.

The CDR3: CASSSRDGSYEQYF. Written as DNA, the CDR3 is TGTGCCAGCAGCTCCAGGGACGGGAGCTACGAGCAGTACTTC. V usage is TRBV5-4 and J usage is TRBJ2-7; TRBD2 is a possible D gene (6 bases). Trimming left V 3 bases short and J 3 bases short, with 13 bases between. The germline CDR1 and CDR2 sequences are SGHNT and YYREEE (reference sequence). CDR3 length: 14 amino acids.

The CDR3 loop reads CASSLNRVATEAFF. The DNA of the CDR3 is TGTGCCAGCAGCTTAAATCGGGTAGCGACTGAAGCTTTCTTT. V gene TRBV7-2 combines with J gene TRBJ1-1; no clear D gene. Germline V gives CDR1 SGHTA, CDR2 FQGNSA. The CDR3 is 14 residues long. Trimming pared 2 bases from V and 5 bases from J, leaving 12 bases between.

V and J are TRBV7-2 and TRBJ1-3, with D unclear. The ends were cut back, 8 bases at V and 2 bases at J, with 13 bases in the middle. The CDR3 covers 14 residues. Germline V gene data show CDR1 as SGHTA and CDR2 as FQGNSA. The CDR3 DNA reads TGTGCCAGCGCCTCAAGGGTAACTGGAAACACCATATATTTT. Translating gives CASASRVTGNTIYF.

The V gene is TRBV19, the J gene TRBJ2-3, with D tentatively TRBD2 (6 bases). Trimming left V 3 bases short and J 13 bases short, with 17 bases between. This CDR3 region has 13 residues. CDR1 and CDR2 (germline): LNHDA, SQIVND (reference sequence). The CDR3 loop reads CASSILLGEAEYF. The CDR3 coding sequence is TGTGCCAGTAGTATTCTCCTAGGGGAGGCGGAGTATTTT.

As to this clone: Other nucleotide sequences in the sample specify the same CDR3. This chain joins TRBV25-1 and TRBJ1-5, with unresolved D. The CDR3 is 12 amino acids. Deletions cut 4 bases from V and 7 bases from J, with 8 bases between. Germline V gene lookup returns CDR1 MGHDK and CDR2 SYGVNS. The CDR3 sequence: CASSGGSQPQHF. In DNA form, the CDR3 reads TGTGCCAGCAGTGGGGGTTCGCAGCCCCAGCATTTT.

The V call is TRBV6-1, the J call TRBJ1-5; 7 nucleotides line up with TRBD1. The CDR3 totals 15 residues. The junction had 5 bases not matched to a gene; V was cut back by 6 bases and J by 0 bases. Per germline, CDR1 MNHNS and CDR2 SASEGT. The CDR3 region has the DNA TGTGCCAGCAGGCAGGGGGGCTATAGCAATCAGCCCCAGCATTTT. Amino acid sequence: CASRQGGYSNQPQHF.

This rearrangement joins TRBV30 to TRBJ1-6, with D unresolved. Between the trimmed V and J ends, which lost 2 bases and 8 bases, there was a span of 16 bases. The CDR3 is 15 amino acids. In germline, CDR1 is GTSNPN, CDR2 SVGIG (reference sequence). In DNA, the CDR3 is TGTGCCTGGAGTAAGGTTGTGGCTGGGGATTCACCCCTCCACTTT. It specifies CAWSKVVAGDSPLHF. The variable domain in full, with the rest retrieved from reference TRBV30 and TRBJ1-6, is SQTIHQWPATLVQPVGSPLSLECTVEGTSNPNLYWYRQAAGRGLQLLFYSVGIGQISSEVPQNLSASRPQDRQFILSSKKLLLSDSGFYLCAWSKVVAGDSPLHFGNGTRLTVT.

The chain joins TRBV10-2 to TRBJ2-1; D not resolved. This CDR3 comprises 13 residues. Looked up from germline, CDR1 is WSHSY and CDR2 is SAAADI. Trimming took off 10 bases at V and 2 bases at J, with 12 bases between the two ends. CDR3 protein: CATQTITYNEQFF. Here the CDR3 DNA reads TGCGCCACTCAAACAATTACCTACAATGAGCAGTTCTTC.

The chain employs TRBV30 and TRBJ1-6, with TRBD1 matching over 9 bases. CDR3 size: 15 residues. The junction had 6 bases not matched to a gene; V was cut back by 2 bases and J by 7 bases. Germline V gene data show CDR1 as GTSNPN and CDR2 as SVGIG (reference sequence). In DNA form, the CDR3 reads TGTGCCTGGAGTATAGACAGGGGGGAGAATTCACCCCTCCACTTT. The encoded protein is CAWSIDRGENSPLHF.

This chain connects TRBV18 to TRBJ2-2, with 8 nucleotides matching TRBD1. The CDR3 loop spans 16 amino acids. Trimming removed 2 bases from V and 3 bases from J; junction bases left unmatched: 5. Germline CDR1 reads KGHSH; CDR2 reads LQKENI. The CDR3 nucleotides are TGTGCCAGCTCACCAGTGAACAGGGGGGACACCGGGGAGCTGTTTTTT. Protein sequence: CASSPVNRGDTGELFF.